The T cell receptor beta chain described here comes from a study of blood T cell repertoires in COVID-19. Profiling relied on immunoSEQ multiplex PCR, and the TCRdb table lists in-frame clones only, not all of them. The sample lists 20,000 to 30,000 clones; about 91% were seen once. The CDR3 sequence is 18 residues long. Looked up from germline, CDR1 is SGDLS and CDR2 is YYNGEE. Trimming at V came to 0 bases and at J to 0 bases, leaving 3 bases not matched to a gene. The rearrangement links TRBV9 to TRBJ2-3; 14 bases are a match to TRBD2. Sequences were obtained from peripheral blood. This receptor was taken from a human donor in a cohort sampled during active COVID-19. CDR3 in amino acids: CASSVGLAGGRSTDTQYF. The CDR3, as DNA: TGTGCCAGCAGCGTAGGACTAGCGGGAGGGAGAAGCACAGATACGCAGTATTTT.